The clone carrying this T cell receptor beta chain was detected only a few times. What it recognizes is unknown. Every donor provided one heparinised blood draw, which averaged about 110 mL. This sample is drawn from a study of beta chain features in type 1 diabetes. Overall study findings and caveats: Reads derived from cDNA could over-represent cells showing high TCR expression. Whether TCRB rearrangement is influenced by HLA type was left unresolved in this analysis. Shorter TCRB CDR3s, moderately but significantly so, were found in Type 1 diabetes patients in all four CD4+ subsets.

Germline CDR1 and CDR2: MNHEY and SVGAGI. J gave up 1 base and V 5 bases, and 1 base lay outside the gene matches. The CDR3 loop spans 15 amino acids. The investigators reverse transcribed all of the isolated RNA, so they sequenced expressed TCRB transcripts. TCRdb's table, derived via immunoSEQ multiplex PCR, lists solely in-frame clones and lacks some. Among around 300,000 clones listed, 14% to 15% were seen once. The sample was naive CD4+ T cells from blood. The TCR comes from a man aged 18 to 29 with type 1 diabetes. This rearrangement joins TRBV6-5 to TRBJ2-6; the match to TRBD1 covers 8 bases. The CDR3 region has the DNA TGTGCCAGCAGTCGGACAGGGTCTGGGGCCAACGTCCTGACTTTC. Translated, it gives CASSRTGSGANVLTF.